The TCR beta chain described here comes from a study of neurological immune-mediated disorders. Study-wide results and limits: The most TCR clonal expansion was seen in HTLV-1-associated myelopathy, whereas the least was seen in multiple sclerosis, below the level in healthy controls.

This clonotype was observed many times. Antigen: not known. The unsorted libraries originated from 2 million PBMCs that had been stored at -80 C. V was clipped by 2 bases and J by 6 bases, with 12 bases between them. Germline loops: CDR1 SQVTM, CDR2 ANQGSEA. CDR3 length equals 13 residues. The cDNA came from 5'RACE, which used 10-nucleotide random UMIs. TCRdb re-analysed the 5' RACE reads in MiXCR, keeping a single row per CDR3 protein. This sample has some 70,000 distinct CDR3 sequences, with around 3.3% found just once. Specimen: PBMCs. The J gene is TRBJ2-3, the V gene TRBV29-1; perhaps TRBD2 as D (6 bases). This clonotype originated in a man aged 40-49 years with multiple sclerosis. The CDR3 bases are TGCAGCGTTGAACGGGGGTCTCATGATACGCAGTATTTT. This sequence encodes CSVERGSHDTQYF.